This T cell receptor (beta chain) is drawn from a study of Graves' ophthalmopathy and Graves' hyperthyroidism. Using RNA transcripts, the TCR beta CDR3 regions were amplified. Second-round multiplex PCR came after first-round RT-PCR with HTBI primers. TCRdb re-called the multiplex PCR reads through MiXCR, storing one row per CDR3 protein. Of 400,000 or so distinct CDR3 sequences in the sample, 15% were seen once. This clonotype was seen repeatedly, ten times or more. From germline, CDR1 is MNHNS and CDR2 SASEGT. This CDR3 is 12 amino acids long. With 6 bases removed from V and 7 bases from J, the gap between germline ends came to 12 bases. Aged 18 to 65, the patients with hyperthyroidism had under 2 months' duration and were newly diagnosed. Certain patients were not enrolled. These were patients with other autoimmune diseases, uncontrolled infections, pregnancy or lactation. Orbital computed tomography, thyroid ultrasound, TRAb, serum thyroxine and clinical symptoms formed the basis of diagnosis. Isolation of PBMCs was performed using about 9.9 ml of fresh peripheral blood.

The sample consisted of peripheral blood. The V call is TRBV6-1, the J call TRBJ1-1, with D possibly TRBD1 on 5 matching bases. The sequence derives from a woman aged 18-35 years with stable Graves' hyperthyroidism. This CDR3 reads CASRIGTGEAFF. CDR3 nucleotides: TGTGCCAGCAGGATAGGGACGGGTGAAGCTTTCTTT.